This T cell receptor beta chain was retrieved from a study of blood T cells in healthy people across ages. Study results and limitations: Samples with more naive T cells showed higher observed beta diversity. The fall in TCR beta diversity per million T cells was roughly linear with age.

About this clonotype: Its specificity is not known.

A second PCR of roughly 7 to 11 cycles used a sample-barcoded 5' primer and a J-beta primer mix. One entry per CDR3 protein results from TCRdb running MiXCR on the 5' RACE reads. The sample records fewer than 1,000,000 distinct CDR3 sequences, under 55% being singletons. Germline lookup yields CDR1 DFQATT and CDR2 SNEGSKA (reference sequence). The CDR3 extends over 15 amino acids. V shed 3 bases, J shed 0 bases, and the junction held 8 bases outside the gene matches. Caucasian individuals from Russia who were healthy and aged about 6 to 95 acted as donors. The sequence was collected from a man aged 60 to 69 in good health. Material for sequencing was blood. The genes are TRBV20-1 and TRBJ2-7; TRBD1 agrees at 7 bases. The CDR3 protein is CSASPRQGFSYEQYF. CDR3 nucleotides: TGCAGTGCTAGTCCTCGACAGGGCTTCTCCTACGAGCAGTACTTC.